This passage covers 28 T cell receptor beta chains from one sample sequenced in a study of cytomegalovirus exposure and HLA in healthy donors. PCR was performed using 60 Vbeta and 13 Jbeta primers. The table came from immunoSEQ multiplex PCR; TCRdb's copy has only in-frame clones and leaves some out. In the table there are about 230,000 clones, over 65% of which are singletons. Sample: PBMCs. The source is a human donor in good health.

The chain uses TRBV2 and TRBJ1-1; 7 nucleotides agree with TRBD1. The germline CDR1 and CDR2 sequences are SNHLY and FYNNEI. J gave up 5 bases and V 5 bases, and 5 bases lay outside the gene matches. CDR3 length: 13 residues. CDR3 amino acids: CASSIQGQTEAFF. The CDR3, as DNA: TGTGCCAGCAGTATACAGGGACAGACTGAAGCTTTCTTT.

The CDR3 DNA sequence: TGTGCCAGCAGCCTACGTGAGGTCGGAGGGCGCTCTGGAAACACCATATATTTT. Translated, it gives CASSLREVGGRSGNTIYF. This sequence joins TRBV7-8 and TRBJ1-3; D is uncertain. Germline lookup yields CDR1 SGHVS and CDR2 FQNEAQ. This CDR3 comprises 18 residues. The V end lost 5 bases, the J end lost 0 bases, and 20 bases lay between the germline ends.

The chain couples TRBV7-2 to TRBJ1-1; unclear D gene. The CDR3 consists of 13 residues. Trimming shortened V by 5 bases and J by 1 base, and 8 bases separated the two germline ends. Germline CDR1 reads SGHTA; CDR2 reads FQGNSA. The CDR3 nucleotides are TGTGCCAGCAGCCAACAGCCGAACACTGAAGCTTTCTTT. The encoded protein is CASSQQPNTEAFF.

The chain uses TRBV29-1 and TRBJ2-4; 10 bases match TRBD1. V was pared by 0 bases and J by 6 bases, with 5 bases of the junction left unmatched. Germline V gene data show CDR1 as SQVTM and CDR2 as ANQGSEA. CDR3 length: 15 amino acids. This CDR3 reads CSVEDERTGGNIQYF. The CDR3 DNA sequence: TGCAGCGTTGAAGATGAACGGACAGGGGGAAACATTCAGTACTTC.

The V and J genes are TRBV5-1 and TRBJ2-5; 11 bases match TRBD1. CDR3 size: 13 residues. V was clipped by 4 bases and J by 4 bases; unmatched bases: 0. The germline V gene has CDR1 SGHRS and CDR2 YFSETQ. This chain's CDR3 is CASSGQGAETQYF. CDR3 bases: TGCGCCAGCAGCGGACAGGGGGCAGAGACCCAGTACTTC.

In nucleotides, the CDR3 is TGCGCCAGCAGCCGCGGTAGGACCGGGGAGCTGTTTTTT. This sequence encodes CASSRGRTGELFF. This chain links TRBV4-1 with TRBJ2-2; D is uncertain. The V gene lost 4 bases and the J gene lost 5 bases, with 8 bases spanning the gap. Germline CDR1 MGHRA, CDR2 YSYEKL. The CDR3 length is 13 residues.

V usage is TRBV2 and J usage is TRBJ2-2, with 7 bases that match TRBD1. V lost 6 bases and J lost 1; bases outside the gene matches: 2. CDR1 and CDR2 (germline): SNHLY, FYNNEI. This CDR3 is 14 amino acids long. The CDR3 is CASSRDRNTGELFF. The CDR3 region has the DNA TGTGCCAGCAGCCGGGACAGGAACACCGGGGAGCTGTTTTTT.

The J gene is TRBJ1-5, the V gene TRBV5-1; no firm D call. The CDR3 is made up of 13 amino acids. With 4 bases removed from V and 4 bases from J, the gap between germline ends came to 9 bases. Germline CDR1 is SGHRS and CDR2 is YFSETQ. This chain's CDR3 is CASSSDGNQPQHF. CDR3 sequence (DNA): TGCGCCAGCAGCAGCGATGGGAATCAGCCCCAGCATTTT.

The chain joins TRBV21-1 to TRBJ1-4; the table assigns TRBD1, which was not confirmed against the DNA. TRBV21-1 is assigned pseudogene status. The CDR3 has 16 amino acids. CDR3 sequence (DNA): TGTGCCAGCAGCAAAGGACCCGAGGGGGCTTGTGAAAAACTGTTTTTT. It codes for CASSKGPEGACEKLFF.

The J gene is TRBJ2-7, the V gene TRBV10-3; 10 nucleotides align to TRBD1. Germline CDR1 and CDR2: ENHRY and SYGVKD. V shed 6 bases and J 6 bases; nucleotides not matched to a gene: 8. This CDR3 region has 14 residues. The CDR3 region has the DNA TGTGCCATCAGGGCCGGGACAGGGGTGGGCGAGCAGTACTTC. Translation gives CAIRAGTGVGEQYF.

This clone was observed a few times. The chain has TRBV30 and TRBJ2-7, with a possible D match to TRBD2 (6 bases). The germline V gene has CDR1 GTSNPN and CDR2 SVGIG (reference sequence). V lost 1 base to trimming and J lost 0 bases, with 19 bases between them. This CDR3 is 17 amino acids long. For the CDR3, the DNA is TGTGCCTGGAGTGCCATCGGCGGGACTGGGACCTCCTACGAGCAGTACTTC. The encoded protein is CAWSAIGGTGTSYEQYF.

This sequence joins TRBV5-6 and TRBJ1-2, with D maybe TRBD1 (5 bases). V was pared by 0 bases and J by 4 bases, with 13 bases between. The CDR3 spans 15 residues. CDR1 and CDR2 from the germline V gene are SGHDT and YYEEEE. DNA of the CDR3: TGTGCCAGCAGCTTGGCGGGGGGAGAATTCTATGGCTACACCTTC. Encoded protein: CASSLAGGEFYGYTF.

In nucleotides, the CDR3 is TGTGCCAGCAGCTTACTCGGGGGGTTTTACTCTGGGGCCAACGTCCTGACTTTC. This codes for CASSLLGGFYSGANVLTF. The chain uses TRBV7-2 and TRBJ2-6, with TRBD2 identical over 7 bases. J was trimmed by 0 bases and V by 2 bases; bases with no gene match: 7. This CDR3 has 18 amino acids. Germline assignment: CDR1 SGHTA and CDR2 FQGNSA.

This clone was found once. V usage is TRBV7-9 and J usage is TRBJ2-2; 14 bases fit TRBD2. CDR1 is SEHNR, CDR2 FQNEAQ, per germline (reference sequence). The CDR3 sequence is 16 residues long. Trimming removed 5 bases from V and 7 bases from J; junction bases left unmatched: 6. CDR3 sequence reads: CASSPTSGRANGELFF. The CDR3, as DNA: TGTGCCAGCAGCCCGACTAGCGGGAGGGCGAACGGGGAGCTGTTTTTT.

The DNA for the CDR3 is TGTGCCAGCAGCTCCCCTTCGAGGTCATACGGTGGCTACACCTTC. Amino acids: CASSSPSRSYGGYTF. J is TRBJ1-2 and V is TRBV13; D gene unclear. Germline V lookup: CDR1 PRHDT, CDR2 FYEKMQ (reference sequence). V lost 4 bases and J lost 7, with 19 bases in between. The CDR3 sequence is 15 residues long.

This chain links TRBV11-3 with TRBJ1-5; D remains ambiguous. CDR1 and CDR2 (germline): SGHNT, YENEEA. Trimming left V 1 base short and J 1 base short, with 11 bases between. CDR3 length: 16 amino acids. The CDR3 DNA is TGTGCCAGCAGCTTAGGGGCAGGAATCAGCAATCAGCCCCAGCATTTT. Encoded protein: CASSLGAGISNQPQHF.

V gene TRBV5-6 combines with J gene TRBJ1-1; D ambiguous. The CDR3 length is 11 residues. Germline V lookup: CDR1 SGHDT, CDR2 YYEEEE. Trimming took 1 base from V and 10 from J, leaving 8 bases between them. CDR3: CASSLNRRAFF. CDR3 sequence (DNA): TGTGCCAGCAGCTTGAACAGAAGAGCTTTCTTT.

The CDR3 DNA sequence: TGTGCCAGCAGTTACGTCCCGGGACAGGGGAATGGCTACACCTTC. Amino acids: CASSYVPGQGNGYTF. The chain couples TRBV2 to TRBJ1-2, with 10 nucleotides matching TRBD1. This CDR3 contains 15 residues. Germline values: CDR1 SNHLY, CDR2 FYNNEI. Trimming cost V 5 bases and J 6 bases; bases outside gene matches: 9.

The chain employs TRBV5-1 and TRBJ2-7; 7 nucleotides match TRBD2. V gave up 2 bases and J gave up 0 bases; unmatched junction bases: 5. The V gene's germline CDR1 is SGHRS and CDR2 YFSETQ. This CDR3 is 15 amino acids long. The CDR3 DNA follows: TGCGCCAGCAGCTTAATTGGCGGGAGCTCCTACGAGCAGTACTTC. Its protein is CASSLIGGSSYEQYF.

This rearrangement joins TRBV5-1 to TRBJ2-3, with 11 nucleotides matching TRBD2. CDR3 length equals 14 residues. Trimming at V came to 6 bases and at J to 5 bases, leaving 5 bases not matched to a gene. The germline CDR1 and CDR2 sequences are SGHRS and YFSETQ. The CDR3 sequence is CASTLAGGVDTQYF. Here the CDR3 DNA reads TGCGCCAGCACCCTAGCGGGAGGCGTAGATACGCAGTATTTT.

The CDR3 DNA reads TGTGCCAGCAGCCCCCGGGACAGGAGCACCGGGGAGCTGTTTTTT. Protein: CASSPRDRSTGELFF. This rearrangement joins TRBV21-1 to TRBJ2-2; the table's TRBD1 call for D was not verified on the DNA. TRBV21-1 is listed as a pseudogene. The CDR3 runs to 15 residues.

The rearrangement uses TRBV6-1 and TRBJ2-7; the match to TRBD1 covers 12 bases. This CDR3 is built from 14 residues. Trimming cost V 7 bases and J 5 bases; bases outside gene matches: 6. CDR1 and CDR2 (germline): MNHNS, SASEGT. This CDR3 is CASNYGTGGNEQYF. CDR3 DNA sequence: TGTGCCAGCAACTACGGGACAGGGGGCAACGAGCAGTACTTC.

V gene TRBV5-1 combines with J gene TRBJ2-1; 7 nucleotides align to TRBD2. The CDR3 runs to 14 residues. Per germline, CDR1 SGHRS and CDR2 YFSETQ. V lost 0 bases, J lost 7 bases, and 4 bases stayed unmatched. CDR3 region: CASSLGGGKNEQFF. DNA for the CDR3: TGCGCCAGCAGCTTGGGGGGAGGGAAAAATGAGCAGTTCTTC.

The rearrangement uses TRBV5-1 and TRBJ2-7; the D gene is possibly TRBD1 (6 bases). This CDR3 has 13 amino acids. Germline values: CDR1 SGHRS, CDR2 YFSETQ. Trimming left V 4 bases short and J 4 bases short, with 12 bases between. The CDR3 loop reads CASSPGHLYEQYF. CDR3 DNA: TGCGCCAGCAGCCCGGGACACCTATACGAGCAGTACTTC.

The rearrangement links TRBV4-1 to TRBJ2-1, with 12 positions matching TRBD2. Germline CDR1 MGHRA, CDR2 YSYEKL. The CDR3 consists of 17 residues. Unmatched junction bases numbered 1, after V lost 1 base and J lost 0 bases. The CDR3 coding sequence is TGCGCCAGCAGCCAAGTACTAGCGGGAGGCTCCTACAATGAGCAGTTCTTC. It codes for CASSQVLAGGSYNEQFF.

The V and J genes are TRBV5-4 and TRBJ2-1; D remains unclear. V gave up 2 bases and J gave up 7 bases, with 10 bases separating them. The CDR3 has 13 amino acids. Germline loops: CDR1 SGHNT, CDR2 YYREEE (reference sequence). CDR3: CASSFEPPNEQFF. Here the CDR3 DNA reads TGTGCCAGCAGCTTTGAGCCCCCAAATGAGCAGTTCTTC. The full variable domain, in which reference TRBV5-4 and TRBJ2-1 provide the parts outside the CDR3, is ETGVTQSPTHLIKTRGQQVTLRCSSQSGHNTVSWYQQALGQGPQFIFQYYREEENGRGNFPPRFSGLQFPNYSSELNVNALELDDSALYLCASSFEPPNEQFFGPGTRLTVL.

J is TRBJ1-1 and V is TRBV13, with D unclear. V gave up 6 bases and J gave up 1 base, with 15 bases separating them. CDR1 is PRHDT and CDR2 is FYEKMQ in the germline V gene (reference sequence). This CDR3 contains 15 residues. The CDR3 loop is CASRRGVTKNTEAFF. In nucleotides, the CDR3 is TGTGCCAGCAGGCGCGGGGTCACCAAGAACACTGAAGCTTTCTTT.

The V call is TRBV28, the J call TRBJ2-7; D is possibly TRBD2 (6 bases). V was shortened by 6 bases and J by 3 bases, with 21 bases between the two germline ends. Per germline, CDR1 MDHEN and CDR2 SYDVKM. The CDR3 is 16 amino acids. CDR3 amino acids: CASSPLTHGGFYEQYF. DNA for the CDR3: TGTGCCAGCAGCCCACTAACACACGGGGGATTCTACGAGCAGTACTTC.